This TCR beta chain was identified during a study of blood T cells in healthy people across ages. The CDR3 length is 14 residues. The germline CDR1 and CDR2 sequences are MDHEN and SYDVKM. The trim removed 6 bases at V and 3 bases at J, leaving 7 bases unmatched. Primed by a sample-barcoded 5' primer and a J-beta primer mix, a second PCR proceeded for about 6 to 11 cycles. A single record per CDR3 protein comes from TCRdb applying MiXCR to the 5' RACE reads. This table has hundreds of thousands of distinct CDR3 sequences, more than 40% appearing once. This clonotype showed up just a few times. This sequence was found in a woman aged 55-75 years in good health. Sequenced: blood. This chain links TRBV28 with TRBJ2-7; 8 positions match TRBD1. CDR3: CASRNRGIDYEQYF. CDR3 DNA sequence: TGTGCCAGCAGAAACAGGGGGATTGACTACGAGCAGTACTTC.